The 25 T cell receptor beta chains given below trace back to one sample, sequenced in a study of T-cell reconstitution after alpha-beta-depleted transplantation in children. Preparation of the TCRbeta library used unique molecular identifiers. MiXCR, applied by TCRdb to the PCR reads, yields one record per CDR3 protein. The repertoire consists of hundreds of thousands of distinct CDR3 sequences, with more than 10% occurring once and the leading ten covering around 2.8%. Source: PBMCs from the stem cell graft donor, taken from the stem cell graft. The source is a human donor who donated a stem cell graft to a child with acute lymphoblastic leukemia.

This clonotype was observed a few times. The J gene is TRBJ2-1, the V gene TRBV14; D is unresolved. This CDR3 comprises 15 residues. V dropped 2 bases and J dropped 0 bases, with 8 bases sitting between them. Looked up from germline, CDR1 is SGHDN and CDR2 is FVKESK. CDR3: CASSQSMISYNEQFF. DNA of the CDR3: TGTGCCAGCAGCCAAAGTATGATCTCCTACAATGAGCAGTTCTTC.

The J gene is TRBJ1-1, the V gene TRBV4-1; no clear D gene. This CDR3 has 15 residues. V lost 5 bases and J 2 bases, leaving 15 bases between the germline ends. Germline CDR1 MGHRA, CDR2 YSYEKL. The CDR3 here is CASSTRWGRNTEAFF. The CDR3 DNA is TGCGCCAGCAGCACCCGATGGGGAAGAAACACTGAAGCTTTCTTT.

The chain has TRBV20-1 and TRBJ2-7; 9 bases line up with TRBD1. This CDR3 has 14 amino acids. CDR1 and CDR2 (germline): DFQATT, SNEGSKA (reference sequence). The junction had 7 bases not matched to a gene; V was cut back by 3 bases and J by 4 bases. CDR3 residues: CSASFGTGSYEQYF. The CDR3 DNA sequence: TGCAGTGCTAGTTTCGGGACAGGGTCGTACGAGCAGTACTTC.

At least ten counts were recorded for this clonotype. V gene TRBV6-1 combines with J gene TRBJ1-5, with D perhaps TRBD1 (5 bases). The CDR3 is 15 amino acids. Trimming cost V 3 bases and J 9 bases, with 18 bases left between them. Germline V gene sequence: CDR1 MNHNS, CDR2 SASEGT. This CDR3 reads CASSDRQTNLRPQHF. Here the CDR3 DNA reads TGTGCCAGCAGTGATAGACAGACAAATCTCAGGCCCCAGCATTTT.

This clonotype has at least ten counts. The chain recombines TRBV6-1 with TRBJ2-2; 12 positions match TRBD2. V gave up 6 bases and J gave up 2 bases; unmatched junction bases: 4. Germline CDR1 MNHNS, CDR2 SASEGT. This CDR3 spans 16 amino acids. The CDR3 DNA sequence: TGTGCCAGCAGAACTAGCGGGGGGTTCAACACCGGGGAGCTGTTTTTT. This translates into CASRTSGGFNTGELFF.

This clonotype was seen a handful of times. The chain employs TRBV5-1 and TRBJ2-6, with D hard to call. Trimming pared 4 bases from V and 1 base from J, leaving 12 bases between. CDR3 length equals 16 residues. Looked up from germline, CDR1 is SGHRS and CDR2 is YFSETQ. CDR3 nucleotides: TGCGCCAGCAGCGCTCTGTCACCTTCTGGGGCCAACGTCCTGACTTTC. Translated, it gives CASSALSPSGANVLTF.

This clonotype was counted ten times or more. This chain uses TRBV20-1 with TRBJ2-7, with 10 bases fitting TRBD2. Germline V gene sequence: CDR1 DFQATT, CDR2 SNEGSKA (reference sequence). The CDR3 is 15 residues long. CDR3 DNA sequence: TGCAGCTGTGTTCCGACTAGCGGGCCCTCCTACGAGCAGTACTTC. Amino acids: CSCVPTSGPSYEQYF.

The chain recombines TRBV7-2 with TRBJ1-1, with 7 bases lining up with TRBD1. The CDR3 contains 15 residues. J lost 4 bases, V lost 5 bases, and 10 bases had no gene match. Germline lookup yields CDR1 SGHTA and CDR2 FQGNSA. The CDR3 sequence: CASSQGTGASTEAFF. In DNA, the CDR3 is TGTGCCAGCAGCCAAGGCACAGGGGCGTCCACTGAAGCTTTCTTT. Full variable domain (outside the CDR3, taken from reference TRBV7-2 and TRBJ1-1): GAGVSQSPSNKVTEKGKDVELRCDPISGHTALYWYRQSLGQGLEFLIYFQGNSAPDKSGLPSDRFSAERTGGSVSTLTIQRTQQEDSAVYLCASSQGTGASTEAFFGQGTRLTVV.

This clonotype was seen ten or more times. J is TRBJ2-1 and V is TRBV20-1, with a tentative D call TRBD2 (5 bases). The V gene lost 5 bases and the J gene lost 8 bases, with 13 bases spanning the gap. The CDR3 has 12 residues. In germline, CDR1 is DFQATT, CDR2 SNEGSKA (reference sequence). CDR3: CSAGPNGDEQFF. The CDR3 DNA reads as TGCAGTGCTGGACCCAACGGGGATGAGCAGTTCTTC.

This clonotype has ten or more counts. The chain is built from TRBV10-3 and TRBJ2-1, with unresolved D. The germline V and J ends were trimmed by 3 bases and 6 bases, with 6 bases remaining between them. CDR3 length equals 12 residues. CDR1 and CDR2 (germline): ENHRY, SYGVKD. CDR3 DNA: TGTGCCATCAGTGAAACAGCCAATGAGCAGTTCTTC. Its translation: CAISETANEQFF.

The table lists this clonotype with many counts. This chain links TRBV18 with TRBJ1-4; D is undetermined. The CDR3 is made up of 14 amino acids. The germline V gene has CDR1 KGHSH and CDR2 LQKENI. Trimming pared 2 bases from V and 0 bases from J, leaving 4 bases between. Here the CDR3 reads CASSPGATNEKLFF. CDR3 DNA: TGTGCCAGCTCACCAGGAGCAACTAATGAAAAACTGTTTTTT.

This clonotype came up many times. The chain is built from TRBV7-8 and TRBJ1-4, with D hard to call. Germline V gene sequence: CDR1 SGHVS, CDR2 FQNEAQ. Trimming shortened V by 1 base and J by 8 bases, and 14 bases separated the two germline ends. The CDR3 loop spans 15 amino acids. CDR3 sequence: CASSLETRVGEKLFF. DNA of the CDR3: TGTGCCAGCAGCTTAGAAACCCGGGTTGGAGAAAAACTGTTTTTT.

This clonotype was seen ten or more times. The V call is TRBV5-1, the J call TRBJ2-5; D assignment may be TRBD1 or TRBD2 (6 bases each). Trimming pared 5 bases from V and 2 bases from J, leaving 19 bases between. There are 16 residues in the CDR3. Looked up from germline, CDR1 is SGHRS and CDR2 is YFSETQ. In DNA, the CDR3 is TGCGCCAGCAGTCTAGAGCCGGGGGCAATTCAAGAGACCCAGTACTTC. Protein: CASSLEPGAIQETQYF.

This clonotype was recorded many times. The chain employs TRBV10-3 and TRBJ2-3; D might be TRBD2 (6 bases). The V gene's germline CDR1 is ENHRY and CDR2 SYGVKD. Trimming took 1 base from V and 1 from J, leaving 18 bases between them. This CDR3 comprises 18 residues. As DNA, the CDR3 is TGTGCCATCAGTGAGTGGAGCCTCGGGCGGGATCGCACAGATACGCAGTATTTT. Protein sequence: CAISEWSLGRDRTDTQYF.

This clonotype was detected ten times or more. The rearrangement links TRBV16 to TRBJ2-7; 10 bases match TRBD1. Germline CDR1 reads KGHSY; CDR2 reads FQNENV. J was trimmed by 5 bases and V by 4 bases; bases with no gene match: 5. CDR3 length equals 14 residues. The CDR3 region has the DNA TGTGCCAGCAGCCCCGGGACAGGGGTTGACGAGCAGTACTTC. It translates to CASSPGTGVDEQYF.

This clonotype was observed many times. CDR3 coding DNA: TGTGCCAGCAGTCTGGACAGGGAAGGGGAGTTCTTC. Amino acids: CASSLDREGEFF. The chain carries TRBV6-6 and TRBJ2-1, with 8 bases aligning to TRBD1. The trim removed 5 bases at V and 14 bases at J, leaving 8 bases unmatched. The germline CDR1 and CDR2 sequences are MNHNY and SVGAGI (reference sequence). The CDR3 has 12 amino acids.

This clonotype was detected ten times or more. The chain carries TRBV28 and TRBJ2-2; D uncertain. In germline, CDR1 is MDHEN, CDR2 SYDVKM. Trimming pared 11 bases from V and 7 bases from J, leaving 17 bases between. The CDR3 is 13 residues long. CDR3 nucleotides: TGTGCCGCGTGCCGGTCCGGGTACGGGGAGCTGTTTTTT. It specifies CAACRSGYGELFF.

Ten or more counts support this clonotype. CDR3 amino acids: CASSHPTGGELFF. DNA of the CDR3: TGTGCCAGCAGCCACCCTACAGGCGGGGAGCTGTTTTTT. The chain carries TRBV3-1 and TRBJ2-2; TRBD1 might be the D (5 bases). This CDR3 is 13 amino acids long. Trimming took off 3 bases at V and 7 bases at J, with 9 bases between the two ends. Germline-derived CDR1 and CDR2 are LGHDT and YNNKEL (reference sequence).

The chain employs TRBV3-1 and TRBJ2-5; TRBD1 matches 11 bases. The CDR3 is 16 amino acids. Trimming cost V 2 bases and J 5 bases; bases outside gene matches: 7. Germline loops: CDR1 LGHDT, CDR2 YNNKEL (reference sequence). The CDR3 nucleotides are TGTGCCAGCAGCCAAAGGACAGGGGGCGATGGTGAGACCCAGTACTTC. Translated: CASSQRTGGDGETQYF.

This clonotype was detected many times. V gene TRBV9 combines with J gene TRBJ2-1; D is unresolved. With 4 bases removed from V and 9 bases from J, the gap between germline ends came to 14 bases. This CDR3 is 13 amino acids long. The germline V gene has CDR1 SGDLS and CDR2 YYNGEE. The CDR3 here is CASSPRGGTEQFF. The DNA of the CDR3 is TGTGCCAGCAGCCCGCGCGGCGGAACTGAGCAGTTCTTC.

This clonotype came up many times. J is TRBJ1-5 and V is TRBV19; possibly TRBD1 for D (6 bases). Per germline, CDR1 LNHDA and CDR2 SQIVND (reference sequence). This CDR3 is 16 amino acids long. Trimming took 6 bases from V and 2 from J, leaving 17 bases between them. CDR3 residues: CASRPPGYRGNQPQHF. The DNA of the CDR3 is TGTGCCAGTAGGCCCCCGGGGTACAGGGGCAATCAGCCCCAGCATTTT.

This clonotype was seen ten or more times. The chain links TRBV12-3 or TRBV12-4 to TRBJ2-4; possibly TRBD1 or TRBD2 for D (6 bases each). V was clipped by 2 bases and J by 9 bases, with 14 bases between them. This CDR3 spans 14 amino acids. The DNA for the CDR3 is TGTGCCAGCAGTTTAATTCCAGGGGAGGCCATTCAGTACTTC. It yields the protein CASSLIPGEAIQYF.

The V gene is TRBV11-2, the J gene TRBJ2-3, with D possibly matching TRBD2 (6 bases). The CDR3 sequence is 16 residues long. Germline CDR1 and CDR2: SGHAT and FQNNGV. The ends were cut back, 1 base at V and 4 bases at J, with 15 bases in the middle. CDR3 nucleotides: TGTGCCAGCAGCTTAGCCTTTCGCTCGGGGGCAGATACGCAGTATTTT. As protein: CASSLAFRSGADTQYF.

This clonotype was detected many times. The chain joins TRBV7-9 to TRBJ2-1, with D unclear. Between the trimmed V and J ends, which lost 5 bases and 9 bases, there was a span of 23 bases. The CDR3 is made up of 16 amino acids. Germline V gives CDR1 SEHNR, CDR2 FQNEAQ (reference sequence). The chain's CDR3 is CASSGTSGSHRSEQFF. For the CDR3, the DNA is TGTGCCAGCAGCGGTACTTCCGGGTCCCACCGCAGTGAGCAGTTCTTC.

The CDR3 reads CASSPDMGQADYGYTF. The CDR3 DNA follows: TGTGCCAGCAGTCCGGACATGGGGCAAGCGGACTATGGCTACACCTTC. This chain links TRBV12-3 or TRBV12-4 with TRBJ1-2, with D maybe TRBD1 (5 bases). The V end was cut by 5 bases, the J end by 3 bases, with 19 bases between. The CDR3 length is 16 residues.